These 15 T cell receptor beta chains came from one sample sequenced in a study of early T cells in non-severe SARS-CoV-2 infection. TCRdb called the 5' RACE reads again in MiXCR, with one record for every CDR3 protein. The sample records about 29,000 distinct CDR3 sequences, roughly 4.3% being singletons. The specimen was whole blood. The receptor set was obtained from an adult who was a healthcare worker with PCR-confirmed SARS-CoV-2 infection or an uninfected control (not recorded which).

This clonotype was detected once. At one boundary the junction diverges from the germline segment, which might be a read error. J is TRBJ1-2 and V is TRBV12-5; D is ambiguous. This CDR3 region has 13 residues. In germline, CDR1 is LGHNT, CDR2 FRNRAP. The CDR3 loop is CASGSSALYGYSF. The CDR3 nucleotides read TGTGCTAGTGGCTCCTCCGCCCTCTATGGCTACTCCTTC.

The chain joins TRBV29-1 to TRBJ1-1; the D is unclear. Germline V gene lookup returns CDR1 SQVTM and CDR2 ANQGSEA. This CDR3 comprises 12 residues. V lost 3 bases and J lost 3, with 8 bases in between. The CDR3 DNA reads TGCAGCGTTGACGGGTGGGACACTGAAGCTTTCTTT. Residues: CSVDGWDTEAFF.

Ten or more counts support this clonotype. This chain uses TRBV12-5 with TRBJ2-3, with D possibly being TRBD2 (6 bases). The germline gives CDR1 LGHNT, CDR2 FRNRAP. The length of the CDR3 is 13 residues. CDR3 amino acids: CATSGLNTDTQYF. The DNA for the CDR3 is TGTGCAACGTCGGGACTCAACACAGATACGCAGTATTTT.

The table lists this clonotype with many counts. The chain recombines TRBV20-1 with TRBJ2-7; maybe TRBD1 (5 bases). The CDR3 consists of 13 residues. V was cut by 3 bases and J by 2 bases, with 11 bases left in between. Germline CDR1 reads DFQATT; CDR2 reads SNEGSKA (reference sequence). CDR3 sequence (DNA): TGCAGTGCTAGCCGGACATTAGCCTACGAGCAGTACTTC. Residues: CSASRTLAYEQYF.

This clonotype was counted at least ten times. V is TRBV21-1 and J is TRBJ2-7; the table's D call, TRBD1, has no DNA check behind it. TRBV21-1 counts as a pseudogene. The CDR3 length is 17 residues. The CDR3 DNA sequence: TGTGCCAGCAGCAAAGAACCGGGGTCCCGGTCTTCCTACGAGCAGTACTTC. It yields the protein CASSKEPGSRSSYEQYF.

In this sample, this clonotype turned up many times. The chain has TRBV20-1 and TRBJ1-5; D possibly corresponds to TRBD1 (6 bases). Between the trimmed V and J ends, which lost 8 bases and 8 bases, there was a span of 22 bases. CDR3 size: 14 residues. Germline V CDR1 and CDR2: DFQATT, SNEGSKA (reference sequence). The CDR3 region is CSLSGGGPSKPQHF. CDR3 DNA: TGCAGTCTATCCGGGGGGGGCCCCAGTAAGCCCCAGCATTTT.

This rearrangement joins TRBV2 to TRBJ1-4; D call uncertain. Germline loops: CDR1 SNHLY, CDR2 FYNNEI. This CDR3 contains 13 residues. V dropped 6 bases and J dropped 7 bases, with 12 bases sitting between them. CDR3 coding DNA: TGTGCCAGCAGGGGCGCGGGAAGTGAAAAACTGTTTTTT. Its protein product is CASRGAGSEKLFF.

This clonotype was counted at least ten times. J is TRBJ2-1 and V is TRBV6-1, with D possibly being TRBD2 (6 bases). From germline, CDR1 is MNHNS and CDR2 SASEGT. Between the trimmed V and J ends, which lost 1 base and 6 bases, there was a span of 10 bases. The CDR3 loop spans 14 amino acids. CDR3 sequence reads: CASSEGGEFNEQFF. CDR3 sequence (DNA): TGTGCCAGCAGTGAAGGGGGGGAGTTCAATGAGCAGTTCTTC.

In its sample, this clonotype was seen many times. The rearrangement uses TRBV7-9 and TRBJ2-7; TRBD1 matches at 7 bases. The CDR3 spans 15 residues. Trimming took 0 bases from V and 2 from J; bases not matched to a gene: 4. Germline-derived CDR1 and CDR2 are SEHNR and FQNEAQ (reference sequence). CDR3 residues: CASSLAGTETYEQYF. CDR3 sequence (DNA): TGTGCCAGCAGCTTAGCGGGGACAGAGACCTACGAGCAGTACTTC.

Many counts were recorded for this clonotype. The CDR3 DNA follows: TGTGCCAGCAGCTTAGTGAGTCTGGGAGGCGGTACTGAAGCTTTCTTT. This encodes CASSLVSLGGGTEAFF. This rearrangement joins TRBV7-2 to TRBJ1-1; D remains unclear. Germline V gene data show CDR1 as SGHTA and CDR2 as FQGNSA. The CDR3 sequence is 16 residues long. Trimming removed 1 base at V and 5 bases at J, with 17 bases between.

Concerning this clonotype itself: With a much larger clone just one base away, this may be a read error. The V and J genes are TRBV11-2 and TRBJ2-4, with D perhaps being TRBD1 or TRBD2 (5 bases each). This CDR3 is built from 14 residues. Looked up from germline, CDR1 is SGHAT and CDR2 is FQNNGV. The DNA for the CDR3 is TGTGGCAGCAGCTTAGATTCAGGGACGGCCATTCAGTACTTC. This encodes CGSSLDSGTAIQYF.

The chain has TRBV5-4 and TRBJ2-5; D not resolved. Looked up from germline, CDR1 is SGHNT and CDR2 is YYREEE (reference sequence). CDR3 length: 13 residues. The V end lost 1 base, the J end lost 3 bases, and 7 bases lay between the germline ends. The CDR3 spells CASSLSSEETQYF. Written as DNA, the CDR3 is TGTGCCAGCAGCTTGAGCAGTGAAGAGACCCAGTACTTC. The full variable domain, in which reference TRBV5-4 and TRBJ2-5 provide the parts outside the CDR3, is ETGVTQSPTHLIKTRGQQVTLRCSSQSGHNTVSWYQQALGQGPQFIFQYYREEENGRGNFPPRFSGLQFPNYSSELNVNALELDDSALYLCASSLSSEETQYFGPGTRLLVL.

Of note for this clonotype: A read error may explain this, as a much larger clone is one base away. This chain joins TRBV5-6 and TRBJ2-1, with 8 positions matching TRBD2. Germline V gives CDR1 SGHDT, CDR2 YYEEEE. The CDR3 loop spans 14 amino acids. The CDR3 bases are TGTGCCAGCAGCTCAAGCGGGGGAAGCAATGAGCGGTTCTTC. Its protein product is CASSSSGGSNERFF.

This clonotype was seen at least ten times. V usage is TRBV5-1 and J usage is TRBJ1-4, with TRBD1 identical over 8 bases. After removal of 4 bases from V and 5 bases from J, the junction contained 7 bases not matched to a gene. Germline CDR1 is SGHRS and CDR2 is YFSETQ. CDR3 size: 15 residues. The CDR3 bases are TGCGCCAGCAGCCGGAGGGGACAGGAGAATGAAAAACTGTTTTTT. Residues: CASSRRGQENEKLFF.

This clonotype was picked up many times. The chain combines TRBV6-1 with TRBJ2-2; D is perhaps TRBD1 (5 bases). Germline CDR1 reads MNHNS; CDR2 reads SASEGT. The CDR3 is made up of 15 amino acids. Trimming removed 2 bases from V and 6 bases from J, with 13 bases in between. CDR3 DNA sequence: TGTGCCAGCAGTGAATCTCAGGGTACGGCCGGGGAGCTGTTTTTT. Amino acids: CASSESQGTAGELFF.